This TCR beta chain was captured in a study of blood T cell repertoires in COVID-19. Germline values: CDR1 SGHAT, CDR2 FQNNGV. The CDR3 extends over 17 amino acids. With 3 bases clipped from V and 3 bases from J, the junction kept 11 bases outside the gene matches. Source study methods: Amplified reference gene primers provided the basis for estimating nucleated cell counts. TCRdb keeps only in-frame clones here, not all; method: immunoSEQ multiplex PCR. That table gives V, J and clone size, and the DNA gave D and trimming. The sample has 40,000 or so clones, 90% seen once. The source of this sequence is a man aged 55-75 years with active or convalescent COVID-19. The chain uses TRBV11-2 and TRBJ2-1, with 7 bases fitting TRBD2. The sample consisted of peripheral blood. The CDR3 spells CASSFTGRGSVYNEQFF. In DNA, the CDR3 is TGTGCCAGCAGCTTTACCGGTCGCGGGAGCGTCTACAATGAGCAGTTCTTC.